This T cell receptor beta chain appears in the sequencing data of a study of Tregs in tolerant kidney transplant recipients. The CDR3 consists of 16 residues. Germline-derived CDR1 and CDR2 are LNHDA and SQIVND (reference sequence). Between the trimmed V and J ends, which lost 3 bases and 0 bases, there was a span of 14 bases. Findings and caveats of the study: In tolerant patients, donor-specific Tregs outgrew total Tregs, suggesting antigen-driven expansion.

Only in-frame clones appear in the TCRdb table, and some are missing; sequencing was by immunoSEQ multiplex PCR. The table has approximately 67,000 clones, more than 90% seen once. Details on this clone: Its antigen is unknown.

The rearrangement joins TRBV19 to TRBJ1-1; possible D gene TRBD1, 6 bases. The source of this sequence is a human donor who received a combined kidney and bone marrow transplant. Sequenced here: CD8+ T cells from blood, sampled before the transplant. CDR3 sequence: CASSIGTRTLNTEAFF. Written as DNA, the CDR3 is TGTGCCAGTAGTATTGGGACACGTACCCTGAACACTGAAGCTTTCTTT.